These 16 T cell receptor beta chains share one sample of origin, sequenced in a study of blood T cell repertoires in COVID-19. Profiling relied on immunoSEQ multiplex PCR, and the TCRdb table lists in-frame clones only, not all of them. The data hold hundreds of thousands of clones, with about 90% observed a single time. Sample: PBMCs or T cells enriched from blood (not recorded which). Receptor source: a man aged 30-40 years who had been exposed to COVID-19.

This clone was recorded a few times. This chain links TRBV19 with TRBJ2-2; D may be TRBD2 (5 bases). The CDR3 runs to 15 residues. Per germline, CDR1 LNHDA and CDR2 SQIVND (reference sequence). Trimming left V 7 bases short and J 2 bases short, with 14 bases between. In nucleotides, the CDR3 is TGTGCCAGTAACTCCCTCGACTACAACACCGGGGAGCTGTTTTTT. It codes for CASNSLDYNTGELFF.

In this sample, this clone turned up once. J is TRBJ2-1 and V is TRBV28, with 7 nucleotides matching TRBD2. V was clipped by 11 bases and J by 5 bases; unmatched bases: 6. The CDR3 sequence is 12 residues long. CDR1 and CDR2 from the germline V gene are MDHEN and SYDVKM. The CDR3 bases are TGTGCCTCCGGGGGGTGGGACAATGAGCAGTTCTTC. Encoded protein: CASGGWDNEQFF.

This chain joins TRBV4-1 and TRBJ1-2; 7 bases fit TRBD1. This CDR3 is 13 amino acids long. Germline CDR1 MGHRA, CDR2 YSYEKL. The trim removed 2 bases at V and 4 bases at J, leaving 1 base unmatched. In DNA form, the CDR3 reads TGCGCCAGCAGCCAAAGGACAGGCTATGGCTACACCTTC. Amino acid sequence: CASSQRTGYGYTF.

The rearrangement joins TRBV5-1 to TRBJ2-5; a possible D gene is TRBD2 (6 bases). The V gene's germline CDR1 is SGHRS and CDR2 YFSETQ. Trimming pared 6 bases from V and 1 base from J, leaving 13 bases between. The CDR3 runs to 14 residues. The CDR3 loop reads CASTPLGGQETQYF. CDR3 nucleotides: TGCGCCAGCACCCCTTTGGGGGGCCAAGAGACCCAGTACTTC.

The chain couples TRBV6-5 to TRBJ2-1; 11 nucleotides agree with TRBD2. Germline CDR1 is MNHEY and CDR2 is SVGAGI. J gave up 3 bases and V 4 bases, and 5 bases lay outside the gene matches. There are 16 residues in the CDR3. CDR3 DNA sequence: TGTGCCAGCAGTTTTAGCGGGGGGGCTTTCTACAATGAGCAGTTCTTC. It translates to CASSFSGGAFYNEQFF.

The J gene is TRBJ2-5, the V gene TRBV6-1; 14 nucleotides line up with TRBD2. V shed 4 bases, J shed 2 bases, and the junction held 6 bases outside the gene matches. The CDR3 totals 17 residues. The germline gives CDR1 MNHNS, CDR2 SASEGT. CDR3 coding DNA: TGTGCCAGCAGTGGACTAGCGGGGGGGCCCAGACAAGAGACCCAGTACTTC. It is translated as CASSGLAGGPRQETQYF.

The table lists this clone with a count of one. This sequence joins TRBV5-1 and TRBJ1-1; 8 bases line up with TRBD1. In germline, CDR1 is SGHRS, CDR2 YFSETQ. Trimming cost V 4 bases and J 3 bases; bases outside gene matches: 8. This CDR3 comprises 15 residues. For the CDR3, the DNA is TGCGCCAGCAGCGTTACAGGGGGAAGGGACACTGAAGCTTTCTTT. It codes for CASSVTGGRDTEAFF.

This clone was observed a few times. The chain recombines TRBV6-6 with TRBJ2-3, with no clear D. The V end lost 5 bases, the J end lost 6 bases, and 27 bases lay between the germline ends. This CDR3 region has 18 residues. Germline V gives CDR1 MNHNY, CDR2 SVGAGI (reference sequence). CDR3 DNA: TGTGCCAGCAGTCTCCGCCCGCCGACTCCAACCGCCCCGGATACGCAGTATTTT. Translating it yields CASSLRPPTPTAPDTQYF.

For this clone: The same CDR3 arises from other DNA sequences in this sample as well. The J gene is TRBJ1-2, the V gene TRBV6-5; perhaps TRBD1 as D (5 bases). There are 12 residues in the CDR3. The germline V gene encodes CDR1 MNHEY and CDR2 SVGAGI. V shed 2 bases and J shed 7 bases, with 8 bases lying between them. In DNA, the CDR3 is TGTGCCAGCAGTTACGGGGGAGGTGGCTACACCTTC. Translating it yields CASSYGGGGYTF.

This chain connects TRBV6-5 to TRBJ1-2; a weak D match, TRBD1 (6 bases). Per germline, CDR1 MNHEY and CDR2 SVGAGI. Trimming shortened V by 3 bases and J by 7 bases, and 15 bases separated the two germline ends. The CDR3 extends over 14 amino acids. The DNA of the CDR3 is TGTGCCAGCAGTTATCCAGGGGATTCGGCTGGCTACACCTTC. Protein sequence: CASSYPGDSAGYTF.

The chain employs TRBV9 and TRBJ1-6; 7 bases are a match to TRBD1. V shed 4 bases, J shed 5 bases, and the junction held 18 bases outside the gene matches. Germline-derived CDR1 and CDR2 are SGDLS and YYNGEE. This CDR3 contains 19 residues. The CDR3 DNA is TGTGCCAGCAGCAAGGCAGGAGGGGGCTCCAGAAGGAATAATTCACCCCTCCACTTT. It yields the protein CASSKAGGGSRRNNSPLHF.

The chain combines TRBV6-5 with TRBJ2-2, with 8 positions matching TRBD2. The junction had 3 bases not matched to a gene; V was cut back by 5 bases and J by 1 base. The CDR3 contains 15 residues. Looked up from germline, CDR1 is MNHEY and CDR2 is SVGAGI. CDR3 region: CASSPTSGNTGELFF. In nucleotides, the CDR3 is TGTGCCAGCAGTCCAACTAGCGGGAACACCGGGGAGCTGTTTTTT.

There are a few counts of this clone. The rearrangement uses TRBV4-2 and TRBJ1-5; perhaps TRBD1 as D (5 bases). Per the germline V gene, CDR1 is LGHNA and CDR2 is YNFKEQ. This CDR3 has 15 amino acids. The V end lost 0 bases, the J end lost 3 bases, and 9 bases lay between the germline ends. The CDR3 bases are TGTGCCAGCAGCCAAGATGGGGGGAACAATCAGCCCCAGCATTTT. This gives the protein CASSQDGGNNQPQHF.

The chain has TRBV2 and TRBJ1-2; no definite D call. Germline values: CDR1 SNHLY, CDR2 FYNNEI. The CDR3 runs 15 residues. The V end was cut by 2 bases, the J end by 0 bases, with 10 bases between. The CDR3 protein is CASSESPGTNYGYTF. The CDR3 coding sequence is TGTGCCAGCAGTGAAAGCCCCGGGACTAACTATGGCTACACCTTC. The full variable domain, with the rest looked up from reference TRBV2 and TRBJ1-2, is EPEVTQTPSHQVTQMGQEVILRCVPISNHLYFYWYRQILGQKVEFLVSFYNNEISEKSEIFDDQFSVERPDGSNFTLKIRSTKLEDSAMYFCASSESPGTNYGYTFGSGTRLTVV.

In DNA, the CDR3 is TGTGCCAGCAGTTTGCAGGGGGCACCTAACACTGAAGCTTTCTTT. Translating it yields CASSLQGAPNTEAFF. The rearrangement uses TRBV27 and TRBJ1-1; TRBD1 agrees at 8 bases. CDR1 MNHEY and CDR2 SMNVEV come from the germline V gene (reference sequence). The CDR3 runs 15 residues. Losses at the gene ends were 3 bases for V and 2 bases for J; bases not matched to a gene: 5.

This chain joins TRBV4-1 and TRBJ1-4; D gene uncertain. There are 15 residues in the CDR3. From germline, CDR1 is MGHRA and CDR2 YSYEKL. V was pared by 1 base and J by 6 bases, with 12 bases between. CDR3 coding DNA: TGCGCCAGCAGCCAAGGGGAGGGCTATTATGAAAAACTGTTTTTT. Its protein is CASSQGEGYYEKLFF.